This T cell receptor (beta chain) emerged from a study of CD4 and CD8 cells across lung adenocarcinoma regions. The length of the CDR3 is 14 residues. CDR1 is MNHEY, CDR2 SMNVEV, per germline (reference sequence). Using its own MiXCR run on the PCR reads, TCRdb lists one record per CDR3 protein. The data contain around 15,000 distinct CDR3 sequences, just under 55% of them seen just once; the ten biggest clones take up less than 35%. Samples came from patients with localized non-small cell lung adenocarcinoma. Note on this clonotype: A junction boundary mismatches the germline segment, possibly from a read error.

The chain is built from TRBV27 and TRBJ2-4; a possible D gene is TRBD1 (6 bases). The sequenced material came from CD8+ T cells from the center of a lung tumor. This receptor was identified in a female donor with lung adenocarcinoma. The CD4 and CD8 labels of this study may be unreliable. CDR3 in amino acids: CGSKGMGAKNMQYF. The CDR3 DNA reads TGTGGCAGCAAGGGGATGGGGGCCAAAAACATGCAGTACTTC.